This TCR beta chain stems from a study of a mutant IDH1 vaccine in newly diagnosed glioma. On this clone itself: No antigen is known for it.

V lost 6 bases to trimming and J lost 10 bases, with 21 bases between them. This CDR3 has 14 residues. Germline CDR1 reads SGHKS; CDR2 reads YYEKEE (reference sequence). Measured with immunoSEQ multiplex PCR; TCRdb has only the in-frame clones, and not every one. The sample lists just under 80,000 clones, 91% occurring once. The sample's time point: week 5, during vaccination. A 20-mer mutant IDH1 peptide at 300 ug was injected subcutaneously with topical imiquimod. The sequences come from PBMCs, collected from a glioma patient whose treatment included an IDH1 peptide vaccine. The rearrangement joins TRBV5-5 to TRBJ2-3; D is possibly TRBD1 (5 bases). This TCR derives from a woman aged 50 to 60 with glioma. In DNA, the CDR3 is TGTGCCAGCACCCCGTACGTGACACCCAGGGCGCAGTATTTT. This translates into CASTPYVTPRAQYF.